Listed here are 9 T cell receptor beta chains from one sample, sequenced in a study of response to subunit inactivated influenza vaccine. One entry per CDR3 protein, called by TCRdb with MiXCR from the RT-PCR reads. The sample includes 550,000 to 650,000 distinct CDR3 sequences, about 12% of them seen just once. The sequences come from PBMCs from blood, collected on the day of vaccination. The receptors come from a man aged 45-65 years who received an inactivated influenza vaccine.

The sample holds a few counts of this clonotype. The V and J genes are TRBV10-3 and TRBJ2-7, with D tentatively TRBD1 (6 bases). V lost 0 bases and J lost 3, with 9 bases in between. The V gene's germline CDR1 is ENHRY and CDR2 SYGVKD. This CDR3 comprises 14 residues. CDR3 protein: CAISESTGHYEQYF. Here the CDR3 DNA reads TGTGCCATCAGTGAGTCGACAGGTCACTACGAGCAGTACTTC.

There are many counts of this clonotype. This rearrangement joins TRBV6-2 or TRBV6-3 to TRBJ2-7; D ambiguous. CDR1 is MNHEY and CDR2 is SVGEGT in the germline V gene. The CDR3 totals 11 residues. V gave up 6 bases and J gave up 0 bases, with 3 bases separating them. The CDR3 spells CASSHSYEQYF. CDR3 DNA sequence: TGTGCCAGCAGCCACTCCTACGAGCAGTACTTC.

This clonotype appeared a few times. The J gene is TRBJ2-6, the V gene TRBV25-1; D gene uncertain. Germline CDR1 is MGHDK and CDR2 is SYGVNS. The CDR3 has 18 amino acids. Trimming stripped 3 bases from V and 1 base from J, with 16 bases between. The DNA of the CDR3 is TGTGCCAGCAGTGATGGGCTACCGCCCCATTCTGGGGCCAACGTCCTGACTTTC. Translation gives CASSDGLPPHSGANVLTF.

The V call is TRBV3-1, the J call TRBJ2-1; possible D gene TRBD2, 6 bases. The V gene's germline CDR1 is LGHDT and CDR2 YNNKEL (reference sequence). V lost 4 bases and J lost 9, with 19 bases in between. The CDR3 contains 15 residues. CDR3 sequence: CASSPIPEMRGEQFF. CDR3 bases: TGTGCCAGCAGCCCCATTCCGGAAATGCGGGGTGAGCAGTTCTTC.

The CDR3 region is CASGGLGTASNQPQHF. CDR3 bases: TGTGCCAGCGGTGGGTTGGGAACAGCGAGCAATCAGCCCCAGCATTTT. This chain uses TRBV12-3 or TRBV12-4 with TRBJ1-5, with D unclear. The CDR3 contains 16 residues. Trimming left V 8 bases short and J 1 base short, with 18 bases between.

V usage is TRBV6-1 and J usage is TRBJ1-2, with 12 nucleotides matching TRBD1. The CDR3 sequence is 16 residues long. Germline V gene data show CDR1 as MNHNS and CDR2 as SASEGT. The ends lost 5 bases at V and 4 bases at J; junction bases unmatched: 8. CDR3 DNA sequence: TGTGCCAGCAGTAGAACCGGGACAGGGGGCCGCTATGGCTACACCTTC. It encodes CASSRTGTGGRYGYTF.

J is TRBJ2-3 and V is TRBV7-6, with TRBD1 identical over 7 bases. Per germline, CDR1 SGHVS and CDR2 FNYEAQ. V was clipped by 3 bases and J by 6 bases; unmatched bases: 9. The length of the CDR3 is 15 residues. The CDR3 protein is CASSFLGGVGDTQYF. CDR3 DNA: TGTGCCAGCAGCTTTCTAGGGGGCGTCGGGGATACGCAGTATTTT.

This clonotype was seen ten or more times. The chain links TRBV20-1 to TRBJ2-2; D remains unclear. Deletions cut 4 bases from V and 1 base from J, with 7 bases between. The CDR3 extends over 13 amino acids. From germline, CDR1 is DFQATT and CDR2 SNEGSKA (reference sequence). CDR3 loop: CSATKRNTGELFF. The DNA for the CDR3 is TGCAGTGCTACGAAACGGAACACCGGGGAGCTGTTTTTT.

This clonotype showed up just a few times. CDR3 sequence (DNA): TGTGCCAGCTCACAGCCGGGACTAGCGGCGTACACCGGGGAGCTGTTTTTT. Protein: CASSQPGLAAYTGELFF. This chain links TRBV18 with TRBJ2-2; 11 nucleotides match TRBD2. CDR3 length equals 17 residues. The V segment lost 4 bases and the J segment 3 bases; nucleotides outside the gene matches: 7. Germline V CDR1 and CDR2: KGHSH, LQKENI.